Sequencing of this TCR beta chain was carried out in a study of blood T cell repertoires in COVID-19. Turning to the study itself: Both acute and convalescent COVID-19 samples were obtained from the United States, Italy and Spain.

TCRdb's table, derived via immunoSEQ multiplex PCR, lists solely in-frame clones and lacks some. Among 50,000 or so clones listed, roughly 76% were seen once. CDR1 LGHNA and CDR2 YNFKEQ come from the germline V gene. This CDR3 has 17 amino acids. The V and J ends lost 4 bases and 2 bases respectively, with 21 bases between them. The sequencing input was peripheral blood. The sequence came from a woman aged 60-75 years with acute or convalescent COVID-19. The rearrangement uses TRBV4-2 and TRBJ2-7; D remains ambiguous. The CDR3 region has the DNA TGTGCCAGCAGCCCAGCCTTACAGATAAGGTTCACCTACGAGCAGTACTTC. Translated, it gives CASSPALQIRFTYEQYF.